The 25 T cell receptor beta chains below were found in one sample sequenced in a study of CD8 T cells in ankylosing spondylitis. Study observations and caveats: A motif in TCR beta, a set of eight highly homologous variants, appeared characteristic of ankylosing spondylitis blood.

The antigens these receptors bind are not known. Using its own MiXCR run on the 5' RACE reads, TCRdb lists one record per CDR3 protein. The sample holds around 490,000 distinct CDR3 sequences, about 5% seen once. Specimen: blood, either unsorted or a sorted T cell fraction (not recorded which). The receptor set was obtained from a male donor with ankylosing spondylitis.

This clonotype was seen at least ten times. The J gene is TRBJ1-6, the V gene TRBV29-1, with TRBD1 matching 7 bases. The CDR3 is 13 residues long. The germline V gene encodes CDR1 SQVTM and CDR2 ANQGSEA. Trimming cost V 5 bases and J 7 bases; bases outside gene matches: 5. The CDR3 sequence is CSVRDSRNSPLHF. CDR3 coding DNA: TGCAGCGTTCGGGACAGTAGGAATTCACCCCTCCACTTT.

This clonotype was counted ten times or more. V usage is TRBV5-1 and J usage is TRBJ2-7, with D perhaps TRBD1 (5 bases). Trimming cost V 4 bases and J 2 bases, with 10 bases left between them. The CDR3 spans 13 residues. From germline, CDR1 is SGHRS and CDR2 YFSETQ. The chain's CDR3 is CASSRAGPYEQYF. The CDR3 DNA follows: TGCGCCAGCAGCCGAGCAGGGCCCTACGAGCAGTACTTC. Based on the CDR3 plus reference TRBV5-1 and TRBJ2-7, the full variable domain is KAGVTQTPRYLIKTRGQQVTLSCSPISGHRSVSWYQQTPGQGLQFLFEYFSETQRNKGNFPGRFSGRQFSNSRSEMNVSTLELGDSALYLCASSRAGPYEQYFGPGTRLTVT.

This clonotype has ten or more counts. V gene TRBV7-8 combines with J gene TRBJ2-7; D gene unclear. Trimming took 5 bases from V and 0 from J, leaving 17 bases between them. The germline V gene has CDR1 SGHVS and CDR2 FQNEAQ. The CDR3 has 16 amino acids. CDR3 sequence (DNA): TGTGCCAGCAGCCCTTTTTTGGCAGGTTACTCCTACGAGCAGTACTTC. It translates to CASSPFLAGYSYEQYF.

This clonotype showed up many times. The chain joins TRBV5-1 to TRBJ2-7; 7 bases are a match to TRBD1. Germline lookup yields CDR1 SGHRS and CDR2 YFSETQ. Trimming took 4 bases from V and 4 from J; bases not matched to a gene: 5. CDR3 length equals 13 residues. CDR3 DNA sequence: TGCGCCAGCAGCGGGGGACAGCGGTACGAGCAGTACTTC. Translating gives CASSGGQRYEQYF.

This clonotype came up many times. The rearrangement joins TRBV7-9 to TRBJ2-5, with D unresolved. Trimming removed 1 base from V and 6 bases from J, with 12 bases in between. Germline CDR1 SEHNR, CDR2 FQNEAQ (reference sequence). This CDR3 has 14 amino acids. The CDR3 spells CASSLGTGAQTQYF. CDR3 bases: TGTGCCAGCAGCTTAGGTACTGGCGCCCAGACCCAGTACTTC. Complete variable domain (other parts from reference TRBV7-9 and TRBJ2-5): DTGVSQNPRHKITKRGQNVTFRCDPISEHNRLYWYRQTLGQGPEFLTYFQNEAQLEKSRLLSDRFSAERPKGSFSTLEIQRTEQGDSAMYLCASSLGTGAQTQYFGPGTRLLVL.

The sample holds many counts of this clonotype. The rearrangement joins TRBV20-1 to TRBJ2-3, with D maybe TRBD2 (6 bases). The ends were cut back, 2 bases at V and 4 bases at J, with 22 bases in the middle. Germline V CDR1 and CDR2: DFQATT, SNEGSKA (reference sequence). The CDR3 totals 17 residues. The CDR3 loop reads CSARPPPGLGAPDTQYF. The CDR3 coding sequence is TGCAGTGCTAGACCTCCTCCGGGACTGGGAGCCCCAGATACGCAGTATTTT.

This clonotype occurred many times. The chain links TRBV7-2 to TRBJ1-5, with TRBD1 identical over 7 bases. CDR3 length: 15 amino acids. Unmatched junction bases numbered 7, after V lost 1 base and J lost 7 bases. Germline values: CDR1 SGHTA, CDR2 FQGNSA. The CDR3 DNA is TGTGCCAGCAGCTTAGGGGGACAGTCTGTCCAGCCCCAGCATTTT. Residues: CASSLGGQSVQPQHF.

This clonotype has a handful of counts. The chain carries TRBV29-1 and TRBJ2-5, with D unclear. V was clipped by 4 bases and J by 2 bases, with 11 bases between them. This CDR3 contains 13 residues. Germline loops: CDR1 SQVTM, CDR2 ANQGSEA. The CDR3 nucleotides read TGCAGCGTTGGGCAAGAGTTGCAAGAGACCCAGTACTTC. It yields the protein CSVGQELQETQYF.

V gene TRBV28 combines with J gene TRBJ1-2; D unclear. Germline V gene data show CDR1 as MDHEN and CDR2 as SYDVKM. The CDR3 totals 16 residues. V was pared by 5 bases and J by 0 bases, with 16 bases between. CDR3 coding DNA: TGTGCCAGCAGTATTGTGTCGGGGAGGGCTAACTATGGCTACACCTTC. It specifies CASSIVSGRANYGYTF.

The chain joins TRBV27 to TRBJ1-4; 9 nucleotides line up with TRBD1. CDR3 length equals 14 residues. Unmatched junction bases numbered 13, after V lost 10 bases and J lost 10 bases. Germline V CDR1 and CDR2: MNHEY, SMNVEV (reference sequence). The CDR3 sequence is CATAGQGPQGKLFF. CDR3 bases: TGTGCCACCGCCGGACAGGGGCCGCAGGGAAAACTGTTTTTT.

In its sample, this clonotype was seen many times. The CDR3 region has the DNA TGTGCCAGCAGCTTAACAGGGACTAGCCCTGAGCAGTTCTTC. It specifies CASSLTGTSPEQFF. V gene TRBV7-3 combines with J gene TRBJ2-1; 9 bases are a match to TRBD2. This CDR3 has 14 amino acids. The trim removed 0 bases at V and 9 bases at J, leaving 3 bases unmatched. CDR1 and CDR2 from the germline V gene are SGHTA and FQGTGA.

This clonotype was picked up a small number of times. This chain uses TRBV7-2 with TRBJ2-1; possibly TRBD2 for D (6 bases). This CDR3 comprises 15 residues. The V end was cut by 2 bases, the J end by 4 bases, with 12 bases between. From germline, CDR1 is SGHTA and CDR2 FQGNSA. In DNA, the CDR3 is TGTGCCAGCAGCTTAATGGGGACTTTTTACAATGAGCAGTTCTTC. As protein: CASSLMGTFYNEQFF.

This clonotype came up many times. This chain connects TRBV10-3 to TRBJ2-1, with D tentatively TRBD2 (6 bases). Germline V gene data show CDR1 as ENHRY and CDR2 as SYGVKD. V lost 6 bases, J lost 3 bases, and 12 bases lay in between. The CDR3 covers 14 residues. The CDR3 DNA is TGTGCCATCAGCGGGACTGTGAACTACAATGAGCAGTTCTTC. It codes for CAISGTVNYNEQFF.

This clonotype was picked up many times. The CDR3 sequence: CASSRGGTGVNAGELFF. The CDR3 DNA follows: TGTGCCAGCAGCCGAGGAGGGACAGGGGTTAACGCCGGGGAGCTGTTTTTT. The gene calls are TRBV11-2 and TRBJ2-2; 10 bases fit TRBD1. Germline CDR1 is SGHAT and CDR2 is FQNNGV. The CDR3 is made up of 17 amino acids. V trimming: 5 bases; J trimming: 6 bases; junction bases outside the gene matches: 12.

This clonotype was observed at least ten times. This chain connects TRBV7-9 to TRBJ2-1; D is possibly TRBD1 or TRBD2 (5 bases each). The CDR3 length is 14 residues. Per the germline V gene, CDR1 is SEHNR and CDR2 is FQNEAQ (reference sequence). V was shortened by 5 bases and J by 10 bases, with 18 bases between the two germline ends. CDR3 sequence reads: CASSLGSGLNEQFF. CDR3 DNA sequence: TGTGCCAGCAGCCTCGGGTCGGGGCTGAACGAGCAGTTCTTC.

This clonotype was seen at least ten times. The chain links TRBV4-3 to TRBJ2-7; TRBD1 or TRBD2 may be the D gene (5 bases each). The length of the CDR3 is 13 residues. The germline V gene encodes CDR1 LGHNA and CDR2 YSLEER. Trimming removed 2 bases from V and 9 bases from J, with 14 bases in between. As DNA, the CDR3 is TGCGCCAGCAGCCAACGTTTGGGGGAGTGGCAGTACTTC. It encodes CASSQRLGEWQYF.

Ten or more counts support this clonotype. V and J are TRBV28 and TRBJ1-5; 7 bases align to TRBD1. Germline CDR1 is MDHEN and CDR2 is SYDVKM. There are 17 residues in the CDR3. V shed 1 base, J shed 0 bases, and the junction held 6 bases outside the gene matches. CDR3 DNA sequence: TGTGCCAGCAGTTTATCATCCGACAGGGTTAGCAATCAGCCCCAGCATTTT. Amino acids: CASSLSSDRVSNQPQHF.

This clonotype was detected ten times or more. The V call is TRBV15, the J call TRBJ2-7, with TRBD2 as a possible D gene (6 bases). The CDR3 length is 15 residues. Germline CDR1 LNHNV, CDR2 YYDKDF (reference sequence). V was clipped by 4 bases and J by 0 bases, with 13 bases between them. This CDR3 is CATSMGLTSSYEQYF. The CDR3, as DNA: TGTGCCACCAGCATGGGACTCACCAGCTCCTACGAGCAGTACTTC.

This clonotype has more than one count but fewer than ten. V gene TRBV7-2 combines with J gene TRBJ1-2; D remains ambiguous. Trimming removed 5 bases at V and 5 bases at J, with 12 bases between. The CDR3 runs to 13 residues. Germline CDR1 and CDR2: SGHTA and FQGNSA. The CDR3: CASSQRDGYGYTF. In nucleotides, the CDR3 is TGTGCCAGCAGCCAAAGAGACGGGTATGGCTACACCTTC.

The J gene is TRBJ2-5, the V gene TRBV7-2; the D gene is possibly TRBD2 (6 bases). Trimming shortened V by 5 bases and J by 5 bases, and 15 bases separated the two germline ends. Germline V gene data show CDR1 as SGHTA and CDR2 as FQGNSA. The CDR3 runs 14 residues. The CDR3 sequence: CASSPGTWLETQYF. CDR3 nucleotides: TGTGCCAGCAGCCCGGGGACTTGGCTGGAGACCCAGTACTTC.

This chain connects TRBV11-1 to TRBJ1-1; D not resolved. The CDR3 runs 17 residues. The ends were cut back, 3 bases at V and 4 bases at J, with 21 bases in the middle. The germline V gene encodes CDR1 SGHAT and CDR2 FQDESV (reference sequence). The DNA for the CDR3 is TGTGCCAGCAGCTTGCGGCCGACACTGACATCGAGCACTGAAGCTTTCTTT. This codes for CASSLRPTLTSSTEAFF.

This clonotype was observed at least ten times. This rearrangement joins TRBV6-2 or TRBV6-3 to TRBJ2-5; tentatively, D is TRBD2 (6 bases). Per germline, CDR1 MNHEY and CDR2 SVGEGT. There are 15 residues in the CDR3. V lost 8 bases to trimming and J lost 5 bases, with 21 bases between them. CDR3 bases: TGTGCCAGCGGGATGGGACTTTATCTCGAGGAGACCCAGTACTTC. Translated: CASGMGLYLEETQYF.

This clonotype came up many times. This chain uses TRBV7-6 with TRBJ1-6; D not certain. Germline V gives CDR1 SGHVS, CDR2 FNYEAQ. The CDR3 length is 16 residues. V was shortened by 5 bases and J by 0 bases, with 11 bases between the two germline ends. CDR3 in amino acids: CASSLDGSSYNSPLHF. The DNA of the CDR3 is TGTGCCAGCAGCCTTGATGGGAGCTCCTATAATTCACCCCTCCACTTT.

This clonotype showed up just a few times. The chain joins TRBV5-1 to TRBJ2-1; the match to TRBD2 covers 9 bases. This CDR3 has 14 amino acids. Per germline, CDR1 SGHRS and CDR2 YFSETQ. The J segment lost 8 bases and the V segment lost 1 base, leaving 4 bases of the junction unmatched. The CDR3 region has the DNA TGCGCCAGCAGCTTGTTCGGGACTAGCTATGAGCAGTTCTTC. It encodes CASSLFGTSYEQFF.

This clonotype has ten or more counts. The rearrangement joins TRBV24-1 to TRBJ1-2; D possibly corresponds to TRBD1 (6 bases). Germline CDR1 is KGHDR and CDR2 is SFDVKD. Deletions cut 3 bases from V and 8 bases from J, with 15 bases between. This CDR3 contains 14 residues. In nucleotides, the CDR3 is TGTGCCACCAGTGATCCCGACAGGCTCGAGGGCTACACCTTC. Translating gives CATSDPDRLEGYTF.